What follows are 10 T cell receptor beta chains derived from one specimen sequenced in a study of vaccination and CD4 T cells after COVID-19. Their cognate antigens are unknown. Described treatment: approximately 10-day PBMC culture with coronavirus spike peptide pools or control peptides (ViraFEST assay). An Oncomine TCR Beta short-read assay was used to sequence the DNA from cultured CD4+ T cells. From the PCR reads, TCRdb called clonotypes with MiXCR, one entry per CDR3 protein. The sample has roughly 15,000 distinct CDR3 sequences; just under 80% are singletons. The sample here was CD4+ T cells from blood, cultured in vitro, taken after SARS-CoV-2 vaccination. Receptor source: a human donor who received a COVID-19 vaccine.

The DNA of the CDR3 is TGTGCCAGCAGTTTACAGGGGATTGGCTACACCTTC. Encoded protein: CASSLQGIGYTF. This chain connects TRBV12-3 or TRBV12-4 to TRBJ1-2; D perhaps matches TRBD1 (6 bases). CDR3 length: 12 amino acids. Trimming took 2 bases from V and 7 from J, leaving 8 bases between them.

A note on this clonotype: At one end, the junction sequence differs from germline, possibly due to a read error. CDR3: CRGAGAYNTEAFF. CDR3 coding DNA: TGCAGGGGGGCAGGGGCCTATAACACTGAAGCTTTCTTC. The chain couples TRBV20-1 to TRBJ1-1; tentatively, D is TRBD1 (6 bases). The CDR3 runs 13 residues. Germline loops: CDR1 DFQATT, CDR2 SNEGSKA (reference sequence).

The chain employs TRBV10-3 and TRBJ2-5, with TRBD1 identical over 7 bases. From germline, CDR1 is ENHRY and CDR2 SYGVKD. Trimming cost V 3 bases and J 4 bases; bases outside gene matches: 11. The CDR3 consists of 16 residues. CDR3 coding DNA: TGTGCCATCAGTGAACTCGGACAGGAGGTGGGAGAGACCCAGTACTTC. It is translated as CAISELGQEVGETQYF.

The chain recombines TRBV11-2 with TRBJ2-1; weak D call: TRBD1 (5 bases). The germline gives CDR1 SGHAT, CDR2 FQNNGV. This CDR3 region has 12 residues. Trimming took off 0 bases at V and 10 bases at J, with 7 bases between the two ends. CDR3 sequence reads: CASSLDRVEQFF. The CDR3 DNA reads as TGTGCCAGCAGCTTAGACAGGGTCGAGCAGTTCTTC.

The chain joins TRBV12-3 or TRBV12-4 to TRBJ2-1, with 7 bases lining up with TRBD1. The junction had 10 bases not matched to a gene; V was cut back by 5 bases and J by 9 bases. This CDR3 is built from 14 residues. The CDR3 here is CASSPITGEAEQFF. DNA of the CDR3: TGTGCCAGCAGTCCTATTACAGGGGAAGCTGAGCAGTTCTTC.

The gene calls are TRBV25-1 and TRBJ1-6; D is undetermined. The CDR3 contains 13 residues. V was shortened by 7 bases and J by 9 bases, with 13 bases between the two germline ends. Looked up from germline, CDR1 is MGHDK and CDR2 is SYGVNS. For the CDR3, the DNA is TGTGCCAGCACCCAGACGGGGAGTTCACCCCTCCACTTT. Translation: CASTQTGSSPLHF.

This clonotype showed up just a few times. This chain joins TRBV20-1 and TRBJ2-5; 16 nucleotides align to TRBD2. Germline CDR1 reads DFQATT; CDR2 reads SNEGSKA (reference sequence). CDR3 length: 15 residues. The CDR3 loop is CSPGTSGGAGETQYF. CDR3 DNA sequence: TGCAGCCCTGGGACTAGCGGGGGGGCGGGGGAGACCCAGTACTTC.

V gene TRBV6-5 combines with J gene TRBJ2-3; 8 bases fit TRBD1. Per the germline V gene, CDR1 is MNHEY and CDR2 is SVGAGI. Unmatched junction bases numbered 12, after V lost 3 bases and J lost 1 base. The CDR3 totals 18 residues. The CDR3 DNA reads TGTGCCAGCAGTTATACCTGGACAGGGAGAGTGGGCACAGATACGCAGTATTTT. Translating gives CASSYTWTGRVGTDTQYF.

The chain employs TRBV20-1 and TRBJ2-3; TRBD1 aligns across 10 bases. In germline, CDR1 is DFQATT, CDR2 SNEGSKA (reference sequence). The CDR3 has 15 residues. J lost 4 bases, V lost 4 bases, and 8 bases had no gene match. The CDR3 nucleotides are TGCAGTGCTACCCGGACAGGGGGGGTCGCAGATACGCAGTATTTT. Translation: CSATRTGGVADTQYF.

The rearrangement uses TRBV20-1 and TRBJ2-3, with D hard to call. CDR1 and CDR2 (germline): DFQATT, SNEGSKA (reference sequence). Trimming left V 5 bases short and J 0 bases short, with 9 bases between. This CDR3 region has 13 residues. The CDR3 DNA sequence: TGCAGTGCTTTAATGGACAGCACAGATACGCAGTATTTT. It yields the protein CSALMDSTDTQYF.